The subject of this entry is one T cell receptor (beta chain). The antigen remains unidentified. The sample belongs to a study of PD-1 blockade in classical Hodgkin lymphoma. Using immunoSEQ multiplex PCR, the repertoire was profiled, and TCRdb retains in-frame clones only, with some absent. The sample holds about 27,000 clones; nearly 80% are singletons and the top ten take around a third. Study observations and caveats: Baseline diversity in complete responders resembled that of newly diagnosed patients. The drivers behind the repertoire differences, possibly disease activity or prior therapy, remain undefined. The study reported lower baseline TCR diversity in newly diagnosed patients than in healthy donors.

Every patient was affected by relapse after autologous stem cell transplantation, while exposure to brentuximab vedotin was not uniform. The CDR3 covers 16 residues. V was trimmed by 0 bases and J by 4 bases, leaving 13 bases between them. Germline V lookup: CDR1 LGHNA, CDR2 YSLEER. The source is a human donor with classical Hodgkin lymphoma. This chain joins TRBV4-3 and TRBJ2-1; weak D call: TRBD2 (5 bases). Specimen: peripheral blood mononuclear cells (PBMCs), collected before the second cycle of nivolumab. The chain's CDR3 is CASSQDRTGKYNEQFF. The CDR3 DNA is TGCGCCAGCAGCCAAGATCGAACCGGGAAATACAATGAGCAGTTCTTC.